The 10 T cell receptor beta chains presented below share a single source sample, sequenced in a study of blood T cell repertoires in COVID-19. Generated by immunoSEQ multiplex PCR, the TCRdb table keeps only in-frame clones and is missing some. The table records around 320,000 clones, around 88% of them present only once. The sample comprised peripheral blood. Receptor source: a woman aged 25 to 39 who had recovered from COVID-19.

The chain recombines TRBV5-1 with TRBJ2-7; perhaps TRBD1 as D (6 bases). The CDR3 totals 14 residues. Trimming stripped 2 bases from V and 0 bases from J, with 9 bases between. The germline V gene has CDR1 SGHRS and CDR2 YFSETQ. The CDR3 DNA follows: TGCGCCAGCAGCTTAACAGGGCTCTCCTACGAGCAGTACTTC. Amino acids: CASSLTGLSYEQYF.

The rearrangement joins TRBV9 to TRBJ2-3; 8 positions agree with TRBD1. The CDR3 contains 15 residues. The junction had 7 bases not matched to a gene; V was cut back by 0 bases and J by 7 bases. CDR1 is SGDLS and CDR2 is YYNGEE in the germline V gene. The CDR3 sequence: CASSVEGQGTHTQYF. The DNA of the CDR3 is TGTGCCAGCAGCGTAGAAGGACAGGGTACTCATACGCAGTATTTT.

The chain joins TRBV13 to TRBJ1-4, with D possibly being TRBD1 (6 bases). The germline gives CDR1 PRHDT, CDR2 FYEKMQ (reference sequence). V shed 4 bases and J shed 7 bases, with 13 bases lying between them. The CDR3 is 14 amino acids. The CDR3 loop reads CASSSAQGGEKLFF. In DNA, the CDR3 is TGTGCCAGCAGCTCCGCCCAAGGGGGTGAAAAACTGTTTTTT.

The V and J genes are TRBV6-5 and TRBJ1-1; no firm D call. The germline V and J ends were trimmed by 5 bases and 3 bases, with 10 bases remaining between them. Germline V gene data show CDR1 as MNHEY and CDR2 as SVGAGI. The CDR3 covers 13 residues. CDR3 nucleotide sequence: TGTGCCAGCAGTCGAAATCAGTACACTGAAGCTTTCTTT. Amino acid sequence: CASSRNQYTEAFF.

The gene calls are TRBV6-4 and TRBJ1-1; 8 bases are a match to TRBD1. Germline V gene data show CDR1 as MRHNA and CDR2 as SNTAGT. V shed 4 bases and J 5 bases; nucleotides not matched to a gene: 6. The CDR3 loop spans 14 amino acids. Here the CDR3 reads CASSGGQGGTEAFF. The CDR3 bases are TGTGCCAGCAGTGGCGGACAGGGAGGGACTGAAGCTTTCTTT.

J is TRBJ1-1 and V is TRBV4-1; 7 bases map to TRBD1. The CDR3 spans 15 residues. The V and J ends lost 2 bases and 3 bases, in that order; junction bases with no gene match: 6. The germline gives CDR1 MGHRA, CDR2 YSYEKL. In nucleotides, the CDR3 is TGCGCCAGCAGCCAAACTTCGACAGGGTACACTGAAGCTTTCTTT. It yields the protein CASSQTSTGYTEAFF.

The chain joins TRBV27 to TRBJ2-1; no firm D call. V was pared by 7 bases and J by 8 bases, with 15 bases between. The CDR3 loop spans 13 amino acids. CDR1 MNHEY and CDR2 SMNVEV come from the germline V gene (reference sequence). CDR3 bases: TGTGCCAGCAAGACTCCCGAGAGGTATGAGCAGTTCTTC. It yields the protein CASKTPERYEQFF.

The CDR3 nucleotides read TGTGCCAGTAGTCAGGGACAGGGGGCCGGGCAGTACTTC. Its translation: CASSQGQGAGQYF. The chain has TRBV19 and TRBJ2-7; TRBD1 agrees at 12 bases. Per germline, CDR1 LNHDA and CDR2 SQIVND (reference sequence). CDR3 length: 13 residues. The J segment lost 9 bases and the V segment lost 5 bases, leaving 5 bases of the junction unmatched.

Details on this clone: This CDR3 is also generated by other DNA sequences in the sample. V gene TRBV28 combines with J gene TRBJ2-3; 7 bases map to TRBD1. There are 14 residues in the CDR3. After removal of 7 bases from V and 0 bases from J, the junction contained 4 bases not matched to a gene. Germline CDR1 reads MDHEN; CDR2 reads SYDVKM. Here the CDR3 reads CASTLGQSTDTQYF. In DNA, the CDR3 is TGTGCCAGCACCTTGGGACAGAGCACAGATACGCAGTATTTT.

The chain couples TRBV14 to TRBJ1-2; D unclear. Deletions cut 0 bases from V and 1 base from J, with 9 bases between. This CDR3 is 15 amino acids long. Per germline, CDR1 SGHDN and CDR2 FVKESK. The DNA for the CDR3 is TGTGCCAGCAGCCAAGATTCCCTCAGTAACTATGGCTACACCTTC. Its protein is CASSQDSLSNYGYTF. The variable domain in full, with the rest retrieved from reference TRBV14 and TRBJ1-2, is EAGVTQFPSHSVIEKGQTVTLRCDPISGHDNLYWYRRVMGKEIKFLLHFVKESKQDESGMPNNRFLAERTGGTYSTLKVQPAELEDSGVYFCASSQDSLSNYGYTFGSGTRLTVV.